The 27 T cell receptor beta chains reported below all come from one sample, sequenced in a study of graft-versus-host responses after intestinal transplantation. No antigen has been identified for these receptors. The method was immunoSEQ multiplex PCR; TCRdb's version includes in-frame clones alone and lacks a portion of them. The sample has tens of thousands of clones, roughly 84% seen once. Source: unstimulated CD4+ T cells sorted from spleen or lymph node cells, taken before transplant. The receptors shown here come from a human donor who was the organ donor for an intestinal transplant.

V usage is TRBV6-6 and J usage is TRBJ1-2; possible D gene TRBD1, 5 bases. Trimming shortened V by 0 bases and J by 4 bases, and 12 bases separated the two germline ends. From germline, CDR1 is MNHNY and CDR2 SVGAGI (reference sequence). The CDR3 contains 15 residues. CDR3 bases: TGTGCCAGCAGTTACTCGACCGAAGGGGCCTATGGCTACACCTTC. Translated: CASSYSTEGAYGYTF.

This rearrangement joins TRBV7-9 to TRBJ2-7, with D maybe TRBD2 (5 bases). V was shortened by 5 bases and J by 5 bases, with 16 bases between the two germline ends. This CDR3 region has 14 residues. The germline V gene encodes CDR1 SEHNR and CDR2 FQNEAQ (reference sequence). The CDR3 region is CASSLSDGRDEQYF. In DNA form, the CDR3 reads TGTGCCAGCAGCCTCTCGGACGGGCGGGACGAGCAGTACTTC.

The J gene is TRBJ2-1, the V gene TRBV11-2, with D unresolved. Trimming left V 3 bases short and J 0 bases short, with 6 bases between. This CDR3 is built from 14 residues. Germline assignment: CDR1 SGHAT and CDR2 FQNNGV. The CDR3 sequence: CASSLTSSYNEQFF. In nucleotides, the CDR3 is TGTGCCAGCAGCTTGACAAGCTCCTACAATGAGCAGTTCTTC. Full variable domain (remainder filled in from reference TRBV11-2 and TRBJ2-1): EAGVAQSPRYKIIEKRQSVAFWCNPISGHATLYWYQQILGQGPKLLIQFQNNGVVDDSQLPKDRFSAERLKGVDSTLKIQPAKLEDSAVYLCASSLTSSYNEQFFGPGTRLTVL.

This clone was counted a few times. The DNA for the CDR3 is TGCAGCGTTGAAGGCCAGGGGGCGTCGGGGGCTTTCTTT. Its translation is CSVEGQGASGAFF. This chain links TRBV29-1 with TRBJ1-1; 8 nucleotides line up with TRBD1. V was pared by 1 base and J by 11 bases, with 9 bases of the junction left unmatched. There are 13 residues in the CDR3. Germline lookup yields CDR1 SQVTM and CDR2 ANQGSEA. Full variable domain (remainder filled in from reference TRBV29-1 and TRBJ1-1): SAVISQKPSRDICQRGTSLTIQCQVDSQVTMMFWYRQQPGQSLTLIATANQGSEATYESGFVIDKFPISRPNLTFSTLTVSNMSPEDSSIYLCSVEGQGASGAFFGQGTRLTVV.

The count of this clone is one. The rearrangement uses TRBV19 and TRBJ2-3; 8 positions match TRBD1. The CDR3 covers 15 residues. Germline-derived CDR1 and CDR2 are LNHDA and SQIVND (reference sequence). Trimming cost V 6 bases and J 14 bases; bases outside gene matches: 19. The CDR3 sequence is CASREDRDPGRVTYF. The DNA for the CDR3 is TGTGCCAGTAGGGAGGACAGGGATCCGGGAAGGGTCACGTATTTT.

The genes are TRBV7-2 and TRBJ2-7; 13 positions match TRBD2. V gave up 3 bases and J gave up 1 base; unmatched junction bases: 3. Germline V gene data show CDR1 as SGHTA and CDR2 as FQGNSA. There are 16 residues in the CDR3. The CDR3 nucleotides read TGTGCCAGCAGCTTCGGGACTAGCGGGGCTTCCTACGAGCAGTACTTC. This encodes CASSFGTSGASYEQYF. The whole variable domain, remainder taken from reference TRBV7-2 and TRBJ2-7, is GAGVSQSPSNKVTEKGKDVELRCDPISGHTALYWYRQSLGQGLEFLIYFQGNSAPDKSGLPSDRFSAERTGGSVSTLTIQRTQQEDSAVYLCASSFGTSGASYEQYFGPGTRLTVT.

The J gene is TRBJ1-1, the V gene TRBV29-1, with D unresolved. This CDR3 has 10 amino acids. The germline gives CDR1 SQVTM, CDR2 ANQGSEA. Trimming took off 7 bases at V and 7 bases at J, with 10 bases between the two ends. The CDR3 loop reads CSAISSEAFF. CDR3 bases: TGCAGCGCCATCTCAAGTGAAGCTTTCTTT.

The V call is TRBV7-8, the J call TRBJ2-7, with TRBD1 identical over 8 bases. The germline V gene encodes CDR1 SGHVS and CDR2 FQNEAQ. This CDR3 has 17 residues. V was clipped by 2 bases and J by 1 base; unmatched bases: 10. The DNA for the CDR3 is TGTGCCAGCAGCTTAACCGACAGGGGCGCCAGTTCCTACGAGCAGTACTTC. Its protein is CASSLTDRGASSYEQYF.

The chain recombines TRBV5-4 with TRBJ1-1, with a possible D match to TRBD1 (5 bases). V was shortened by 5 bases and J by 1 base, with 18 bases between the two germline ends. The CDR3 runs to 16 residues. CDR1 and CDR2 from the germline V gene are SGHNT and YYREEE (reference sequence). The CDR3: CASRGREGTANTEAFF. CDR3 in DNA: TGTGCCAGCAGGGGCCGGGAGGGGACGGCGAACACTGAAGCTTTCTTT.

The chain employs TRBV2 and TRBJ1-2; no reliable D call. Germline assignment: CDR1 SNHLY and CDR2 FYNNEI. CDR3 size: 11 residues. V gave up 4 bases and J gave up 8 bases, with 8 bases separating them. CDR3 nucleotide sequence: TGTGCCAGCAGTGCAGGTGAAGGCTACACCTTC. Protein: CASSAGEGYTF.

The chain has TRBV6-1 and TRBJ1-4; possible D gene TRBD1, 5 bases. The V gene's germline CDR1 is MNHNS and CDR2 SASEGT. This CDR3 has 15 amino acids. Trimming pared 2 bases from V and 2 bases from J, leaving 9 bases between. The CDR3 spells CASSEFGGTNEKLFF. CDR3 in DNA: TGTGCCAGCAGTGAATTCGGGGGGACTAATGAAAAACTGTTTTTT.

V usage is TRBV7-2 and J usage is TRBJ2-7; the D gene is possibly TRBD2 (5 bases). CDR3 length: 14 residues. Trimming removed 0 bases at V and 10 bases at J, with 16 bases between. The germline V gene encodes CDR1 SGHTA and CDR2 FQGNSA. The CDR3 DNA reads TGTGCCAGCAGCTTAGCCATCGCCGGCGGGTCACAGTACTTC. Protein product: CASSLAIAGGSQYF.

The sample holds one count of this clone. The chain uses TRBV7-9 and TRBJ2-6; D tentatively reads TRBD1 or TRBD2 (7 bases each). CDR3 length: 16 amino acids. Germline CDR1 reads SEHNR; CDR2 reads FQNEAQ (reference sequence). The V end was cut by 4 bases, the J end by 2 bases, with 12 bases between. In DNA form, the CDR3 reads TGTGCCAGCAGCTCCAGGGGGGGCCCTGGGGCCAACGTCCTGACTTTC. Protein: CASSSRGGPGANVLTF.

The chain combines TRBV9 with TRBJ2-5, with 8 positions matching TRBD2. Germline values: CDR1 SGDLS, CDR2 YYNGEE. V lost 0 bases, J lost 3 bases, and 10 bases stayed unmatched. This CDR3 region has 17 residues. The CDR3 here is CASSVGVGGAGKETQYF. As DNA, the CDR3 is TGTGCCAGCAGCGTAGGTGTCGGGGGGGCCGGAAAAGAGACCCAGTACTTC.

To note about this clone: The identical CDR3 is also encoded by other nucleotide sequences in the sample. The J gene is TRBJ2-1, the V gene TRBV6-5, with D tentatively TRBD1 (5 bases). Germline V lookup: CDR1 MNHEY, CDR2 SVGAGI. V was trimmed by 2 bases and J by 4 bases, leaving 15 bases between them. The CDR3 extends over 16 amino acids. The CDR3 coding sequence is TGTGCCAGCAGTTACGAAGGGGCCAAAGCTTACAATGAGCAGTTCTTC. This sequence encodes CASSYEGAKAYNEQFF.

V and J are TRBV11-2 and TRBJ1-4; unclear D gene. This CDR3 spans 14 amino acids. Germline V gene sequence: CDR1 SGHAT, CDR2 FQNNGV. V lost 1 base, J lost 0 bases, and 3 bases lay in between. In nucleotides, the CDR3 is TGTGCCAGCAGCTTAGGCGCAACTAATGAAAAACTGTTTTTT. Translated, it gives CASSLGATNEKLFF.

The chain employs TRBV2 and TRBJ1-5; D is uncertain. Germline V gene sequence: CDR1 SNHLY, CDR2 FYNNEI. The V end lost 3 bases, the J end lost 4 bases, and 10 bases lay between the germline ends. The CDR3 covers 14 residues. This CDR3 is CASSEWAPNQPQHF. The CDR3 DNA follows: TGTGCCAGCAGTGAGTGGGCACCTAATCAGCCCCAGCATTTT.

The CDR3 is CASNRQGGGEGTQYF. In DNA, the CDR3 is TGTGCCAGTAACCGACAGGGAGGTGGAGAGGGGACCCAGTACTTC. The rearrangement links TRBV19 to TRBJ2-5; tentatively, D is TRBD1 (7 bases). The CDR3 contains 15 residues. Germline V gene lookup returns CDR1 LNHDA and CDR2 SQIVND (reference sequence). Trimming took 7 bases from V and 7 from J, leaving 22 bases between them. The variable domain in full, with the rest retrieved from reference TRBV19 and TRBJ2-5, is DGGITQSPKYLFRKEGQNVTLSCEQNLNHDAMYWYRQDPGQGLRLIYYSQIVNDFQKGDIAEGYSVSREKKESFPLTVTSAQKNPTAFYLCASNRQGGGEGTQYFGPGTRLLVL.

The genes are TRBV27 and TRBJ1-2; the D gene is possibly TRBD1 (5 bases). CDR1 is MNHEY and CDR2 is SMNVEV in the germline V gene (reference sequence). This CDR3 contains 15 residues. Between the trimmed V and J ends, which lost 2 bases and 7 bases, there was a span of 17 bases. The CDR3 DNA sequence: TGTGCCAGCAGTTTAACCCAGGGTTCCCTAGGTGGCTACACCTTC. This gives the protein CASSLTQGSLGGYTF.

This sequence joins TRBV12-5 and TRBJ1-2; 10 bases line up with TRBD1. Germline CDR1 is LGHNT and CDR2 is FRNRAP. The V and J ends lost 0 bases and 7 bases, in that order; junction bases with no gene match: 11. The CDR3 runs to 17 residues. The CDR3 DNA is TGTGCTAGTGGTTTGGTAGCCGGGACAGGGGCCAGACGTGGCTACACCTTC. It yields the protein CASGLVAGTGARRGYTF.

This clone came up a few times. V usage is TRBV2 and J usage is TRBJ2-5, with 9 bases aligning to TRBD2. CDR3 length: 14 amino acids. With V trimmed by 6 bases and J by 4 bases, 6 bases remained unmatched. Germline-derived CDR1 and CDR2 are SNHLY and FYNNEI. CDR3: CASRPAGGIETQYF. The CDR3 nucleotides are TGTGCCAGCAGGCCAGCGGGGGGTATAGAGACCCAGTACTTC.

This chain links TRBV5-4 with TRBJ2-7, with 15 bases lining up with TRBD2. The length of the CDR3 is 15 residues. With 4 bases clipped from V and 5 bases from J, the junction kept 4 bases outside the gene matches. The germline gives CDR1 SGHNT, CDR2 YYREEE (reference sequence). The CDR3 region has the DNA TGTGCCAGCAGCAAAGGACTAGCGGGAGGGAACGAGCAGTACTTC. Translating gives CASSKGLAGGNEQYF.

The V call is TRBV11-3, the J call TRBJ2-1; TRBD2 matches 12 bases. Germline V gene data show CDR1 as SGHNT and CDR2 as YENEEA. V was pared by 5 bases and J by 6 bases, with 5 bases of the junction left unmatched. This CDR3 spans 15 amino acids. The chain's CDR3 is CASSRGLAGVNEQFF. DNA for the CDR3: TGTGCCAGCAGCCGGGGACTAGCGGGTGTCAATGAGCAGTTCTTC. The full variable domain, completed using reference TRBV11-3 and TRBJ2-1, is EAGVVQSPRYKIIEKKQPVAFWCNPISGHNTLYWYLQNLGQGPELLIRYENEEAVDDSQLPKDRFSAERLKGVDSTLKIQPAELGDSAVYLCASSRGLAGVNEQFFGPGTRLTVL.

CDR3 sequence reads: CASSQEWGGMPDTQYF. The DNA for the CDR3 is TGCGCCAGCAGCCAAGAGTGGGGGGGCATGCCAGATACGCAGTATTTT. The chain combines TRBV4-3 with TRBJ2-3; D possibly corresponds to TRBD2 (7 bases). The germline CDR1 and CDR2 sequences are LGHNA and YSLEER. The CDR3 is 16 amino acids. The V end lost 0 bases, the J end lost 4 bases, and 14 bases lay between the germline ends.

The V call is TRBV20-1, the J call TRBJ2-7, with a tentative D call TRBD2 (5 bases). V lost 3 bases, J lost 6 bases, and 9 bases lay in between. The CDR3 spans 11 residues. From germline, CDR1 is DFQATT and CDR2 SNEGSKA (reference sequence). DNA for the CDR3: TGCAGTGCTAGTCGCCGGGGCGAGCAGTACTTC. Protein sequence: CSASRRGEQYF.

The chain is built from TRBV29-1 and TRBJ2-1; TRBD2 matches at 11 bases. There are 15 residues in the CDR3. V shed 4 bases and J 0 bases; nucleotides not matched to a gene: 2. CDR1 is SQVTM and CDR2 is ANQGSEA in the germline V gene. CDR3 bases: TGCAGCGTTGGGGGGACTAGCGGCTCCTACAATGAGCAGTTCTTC. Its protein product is CSVGGTSGSYNEQFF.

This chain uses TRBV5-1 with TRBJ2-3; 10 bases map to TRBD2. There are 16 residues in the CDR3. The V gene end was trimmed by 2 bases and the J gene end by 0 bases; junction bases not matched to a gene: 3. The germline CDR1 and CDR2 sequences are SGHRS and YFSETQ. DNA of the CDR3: TGCGCCAGCAGCTTAACTAGCGGGGCTAGCACAGATACGCAGTATTTT. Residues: CASSLTSGASTDTQYF.